This T cell receptor (beta chain) appears in the sequencing data of a study of shared clonotypes between healthy human individuals. About this clone itself: The target antigen is unknown.

The donor population consisted of healthy HIV-negative adults with no recent acute infections or vaccinations. Notes on the study in general: Represented diversity (both genetic and exposure-history) was limited by the small number of donors. Only blood underwent sampling, and tissue repertoires likely differ.

Measured with immunoSEQ multiplex PCR; TCRdb has only the in-frame clones, and not every one. Of a few million clones listed, more than 90% are singletons. The TCR comes from a man aged 18 to 30 in good health. The sequencing input was naive CD4+ T cells sorted from blood. Subset reported: CD45RA+ positively selected.

This CDR3 reads CAWRQLAGANTGELFF. CDR3 DNA sequence: TGTGCCTGGAGACAACTAGCGGGAGCGAACACCGGGGAGCTGTTTTTT. The rearrangement uses TRBV30 and TRBJ2-2, with 11 bases that match TRBD2. V trimming: 3 bases; J trimming: 0 bases; junction bases outside the gene matches: 3. CDR1 GTSNPN and CDR2 SVGIG come from the germline V gene (reference sequence). The CDR3 extends over 16 amino acids.